The rows below give T cell receptor beta chains drawn from one sample of a study of blood T cell repertoires in COVID-19. Here immunoSEQ multiplex PCR was the method, and the copy in TCRdb shows in-frame clones only, minus some. The sample has about 140,000 clones, 75% to 85% seen once. Material: peripheral blood. The receptors come from a man between 65 and 79 years old who had recovered from COVID-19. The CDR3 runs from the conserved cysteine through the conserved F or W. The D gene is left open where the match is weak. The size entry is marked missing in some rows and otherwise reads once, few, many or a size class.

clone_size j_call cdr3_length d_call v_call cdr3_nt cdr3_aa
. TRBJ1-3 13 . TRBV29-1 TGCAGCGTTGAGTCGGTCTCTGGAAACACCATATATTTT CSVESVSGNTIYF
once TRBJ1-2 14 TRBD1 TRBV10-3 TGTGCCATCAGTGAGCAGAGGGACAGGGTGGTCTACACCTTC CAISEQRDRVVYTF
. TRBJ1-2 13 . TRBV5-1 TGCGCCAGCAGCTTGTACAGCGGGTATGGCTACACCTTC CASSLYSGYGYTF
. TRBJ1-2 11 . TRBV20-1 TGCAGTGGGGCCCCCGACTATGGCTACACCTTC CSGAPDYGYTF
. TRBJ2-3 16 . TRBV6-1 TGTGCCAGCAGTGACCCTTACCTAGCGAACACAGATACGCAGTATTTT CASSDPYLANTDTQYF
. TRBJ1-4 15 . TRBV5-1 TGCGCCAGCAGCTTGGGCGGAGCAACTAATGAAAAACTGTTTTTT CASSLGGATNEKLFF
. TRBJ2-6 16 TRBD2 TRBV7-9 TGTGCCAGCAGCTGGAGCGGGAGCTCTGGGGCCAACGTCCTGACTTTC CASSWSGSSGANVLTF
. TRBJ1-5 14 . TRBV2 TGTGCCAGTGTCAGGGAATATAGCAATCAGCCCCAGCATTTT CASVREYSNQPQHF
few TRBJ2-3 15 . TRBV5-1 TGCGCCAGCAAGGCGCTCGGCGGCGCGACAGATACGCAGTATTTT CASKALGGATDTQYF
. TRBJ2-7 14 TRBD1 TRBV7-9 TGTGCCAGCAGCCGGGACAGATTGACCTACGAGCAGTACTTC CASSRDRLTYEQYF
few TRBJ1-5 11 TRBD1 TRBV20-1 TGCAGTGCCCCCCGACAGGGTACCCAGCATTTT CSAPRQGTQHF
few TRBJ1-6 15 . TRBV6-5 TGTGCCAGCAGTTACTCTTGGCAGGGGCATTCACCCCTCCACTTT CASSYSWQGHSPLHF